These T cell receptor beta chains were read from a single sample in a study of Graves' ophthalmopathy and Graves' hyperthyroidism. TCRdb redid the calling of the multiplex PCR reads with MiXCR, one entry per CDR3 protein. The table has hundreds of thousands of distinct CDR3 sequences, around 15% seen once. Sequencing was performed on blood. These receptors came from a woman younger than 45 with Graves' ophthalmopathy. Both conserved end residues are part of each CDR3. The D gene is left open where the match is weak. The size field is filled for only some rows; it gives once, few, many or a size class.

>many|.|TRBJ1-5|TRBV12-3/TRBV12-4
CASSPAGWQSNQPQHF
TGTGCCAGCAGTCCCGCGGGTTGGCAGAGCAATCAGCCCCAGCATTTT
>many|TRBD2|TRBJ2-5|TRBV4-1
CASSPEQGTSGGGGQETQYF
TGCGCCAGCAGCCCAGAACAAGGGACTAGCGGGGGGGGAGGGCAAGAGACCCAGTACTTC
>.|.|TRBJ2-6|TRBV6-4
CASTTWDISVLTF
TGTGCCAGTACAACCTGGGACATCAGCGTCCTGACTTTC
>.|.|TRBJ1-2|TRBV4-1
CASKISITRGMGLSGYTF
TGCGCCAGCAAAATTAGCATAACACGGGGAATGGGTTTGAGTGGCTACACCTTC
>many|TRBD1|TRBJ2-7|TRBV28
CASSFPRTGSYEQYF
TGTGCCAGCAGTTTCCCTCGGACAGGGTCTTACGAGCAGTACTTC
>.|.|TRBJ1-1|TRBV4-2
CASSQVNRGPGTEAFF
TGTGCCAGCAGCCAAGTGAACCGGGGGCCCGGGACTGAAGCTTTCTTT
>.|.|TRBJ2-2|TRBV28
CASSLWAANTGELFF
TGTGCCAGCAGTTTATGGGCAGCCAACACCGGGGAGCTGTTTTTT
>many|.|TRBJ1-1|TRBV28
CASSFYREAFF
TGTGCCAGCAGTTTCTACCGTGAAGCTTTCTTT
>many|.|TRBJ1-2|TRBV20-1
CSARDSALYGYTF
TGCAGTGCTAGAGATAGCGCCCTCTATGGCTACACCTTC
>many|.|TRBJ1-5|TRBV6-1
CASSDGPLGNQPQHF
TGTGCCAGCAGTGACGGACCGTTGGGCAATCAGCCCCAGCATTTT
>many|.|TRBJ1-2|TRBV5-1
CASSLGKQWKGPIYGYTF
TGCGCCAGCAGCTTGGGCAAGCAATGGAAGGGCCCGATCTATGGCTACACCTTC
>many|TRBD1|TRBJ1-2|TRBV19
CASSETGRGYTF
TGTGCCAGTAGTGAGACAGGGCGAGGCTACACCTTC
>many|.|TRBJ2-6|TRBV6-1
CASSEVGRGGANVLTF
TGTGCCAGCAGTGAAGTAGGACGGGGGGGGGCCAACGTCCTGACTTTC
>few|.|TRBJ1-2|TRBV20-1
CSASQRVFNYGYTF
TGCAGTGCTAGTCAGCGGGTCTTTAACTATGGCTACACCTTC
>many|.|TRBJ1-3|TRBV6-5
CASSLQLSGNTIYF
TGTGCCAGCAGTTTACAGCTCTCTGGAAACACCATATATTTT
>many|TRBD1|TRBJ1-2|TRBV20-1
CSARGTGIDYGYTF
TGCAGTGCTAGAGGGACAGGGATAGACTATGGCTACACCTTC
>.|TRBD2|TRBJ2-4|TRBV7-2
CASSRRTSGRAKNIQYF
TGTGCCAGCAGCCGACGGACTAGCGGGAGAGCCAAAAACATTCAGTACTTC
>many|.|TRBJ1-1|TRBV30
CAWSVSSGTEAFF
TGTGCCTGGAGTGTAAGCTCGGGTACTGAAGCTTTCTTT
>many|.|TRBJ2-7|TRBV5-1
CASSLVSGSHEQYF
TGCGCCAGCAGCTTGGTATCAGGGTCCCACGAGCAGTACTTC
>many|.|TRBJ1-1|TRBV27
CASSLTAVNTEAFF
TGTGCCAGCAGTTTAACGGCGGTGAACACTGAAGCTTTCTTT
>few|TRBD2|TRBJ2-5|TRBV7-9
CASSFWTSRRETQYF
TGTGCCAGCAGCTTCTGGACTAGCAGGAGGGAGACCCAGTACTTC
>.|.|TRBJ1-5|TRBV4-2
CASSQVHNQPQHF
TGTGCCAGCAGCCAAGTTCACAATCAGCCCCAGCATTTT
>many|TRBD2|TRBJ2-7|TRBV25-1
CASSERSGGSDEQYF
TGTGCCAGCAGTGAAAGGAGCGGGGGGAGCGACGAGCAGTACTTC
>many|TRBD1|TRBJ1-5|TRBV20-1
CSAIPGTGATNQPQHF
TGCAGTGCTATACCCGGGACAGGGGCAACGAATCAGCCCCAGCATTTT
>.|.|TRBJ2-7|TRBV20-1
CSSDNLLGSTYEQYF
TGCAGTTCTGACAACCTCCTTGGCAGTACCTACGAGCAGTACTTC
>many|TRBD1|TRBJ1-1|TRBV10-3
CAISGGLDTEAFF
TGTGCCATATCAGGGGGTCTGGACACTGAAGCTTTCTTT
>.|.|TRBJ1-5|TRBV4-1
CASSQEALGAGNQPQHF
TGCGCCAGCAGCCAAGAGGCCTTAGGGGCTGGCAATCAGCCCCAGCATTTT
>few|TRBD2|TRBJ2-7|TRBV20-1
CSARDGTSGDRSSYEQYF
TGCAGTGCTAGAGACGGGACTAGCGGGGATCGGAGCTCCTACGAGCAGTACTTC
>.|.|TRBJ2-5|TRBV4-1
CASSQARSQETQYF
TGCGCCAGCAGCCAAGCCAGGAGTCAAGAGACCCAGTACTTC